Each of the 22 T cell receptor beta chains below was sequenced from the same sample in a study of graft-versus-host responses after intestinal transplantation. The protocol was immunoSEQ multiplex PCR, while the TCRdb copy is restricted to in-frame clones and leaves out a portion. Of roughly 56,000 clones listed, about 93% were seen once; the top ten hold roughly 2.8%. The sequenced sample was PBMCs, obtained about 120 days after intestinal transplantation. All receptors derive from a human patient who received an intestinal transplant, so some T cells may come from the graft donor.

The chain carries TRBV6-6 and TRBJ2-1; 9 nucleotides match TRBD1. The CDR3 is made up of 14 amino acids. Looked up from germline, CDR1 is MNHNY and CDR2 is SVGAGI (reference sequence). With 6 bases clipped from V and 4 bases from J, the junction kept 4 bases outside the gene matches. The CDR3 region is CASREDRGYNEQFF. The CDR3, as DNA: TGTGCCAGCAGAGAGGACAGGGGATACAATGAGCAGTTCTTC.

The V call is TRBV11-2, the J call TRBJ2-3; possibly TRBD1 or TRBD2 for D (5 bases each). With 1 base removed from V and 4 bases from J, the gap between germline ends came to 18 bases. This CDR3 is 17 amino acids long. Germline loops: CDR1 SGHAT, CDR2 FQNNGV. The CDR3 loop is CASSLGSWGLGADTQYF. CDR3 in DNA: TGTGCCAGCAGCTTAGGGTCTTGGGGGTTGGGGGCAGATACGCAGTATTTT.

The V and J genes are TRBV11-3 and TRBJ2-7; D gene uncertain. The better agreement between TRBJ2-1 and the DNA end casts doubt on the J call. The CDR3 contains 11 residues. CDR1 and CDR2 (germline): SGHNT, YENEEA. CDR3 coding DNA: TGTGCCAGCAGCTCGAGGAAGGAGCAGTTCTTC. Translated, it gives CASSSRKEQFF.

The chain recombines TRBV5-1 with TRBJ1-3; D call uncertain. V lost 5 bases and J 0 bases, leaving 9 bases between the germline ends. Germline CDR1 and CDR2: SGHRS and YFSETQ. The CDR3 consists of 14 residues. The CDR3 nucleotides read TGCGCCAGCAGTCCCTTAAGCTCTGGAAACACCATATATTTT. Translation: CASSPLSSGNTIYF.

The rearrangement links TRBV6-6 to TRBJ2-1, with D unclear. Trimming left V 4 bases short and J 5 bases short, with 15 bases between. Germline V gives CDR1 MNHNY, CDR2 SVGAGI (reference sequence). The CDR3 length is 15 residues. The CDR3 reads CASSSPPGLNNEQFF. CDR3 nucleotide sequence: TGTGCCAGCAGTTCGCCACCGGGCCTGAACAATGAGCAGTTCTTC.

This clone was seen more than once but under ten times. The chain is built from TRBV5-6 and TRBJ1-5; D perhaps matches TRBD1 (6 bases). V lost 4 bases and J 0 bases, leaving 14 bases between the germline ends. CDR1 is SGHDT, CDR2 YYEEEE, per germline. This CDR3 contains 16 residues. CDR3 DNA: TGTGCCAGCAGCCCGTGGTGGGGACATAGCAATCAGCCCCAGCATTTT. Translation gives CASSPWWGHSNQPQHF.

This chain links TRBV30 with TRBJ2-3; possibly TRBD2 for D (7 bases). There are 14 residues in the CDR3. Germline V gene sequence: CDR1 GTSNPN, CDR2 SVGIG (reference sequence). V lost 1 base to trimming and J lost 4 bases, with 12 bases between them. The CDR3 region is CAWSGGGGADTQYF. The CDR3 region has the DNA TGTGCCTGGAGTGGTGGCGGGGGCGCAGATACGCAGTATTTT.

In this sample, this clone turned up a few times. V is TRBV10-3 and J is TRBJ1-2; 9 bases map to TRBD1. The junction had 4 bases not matched to a gene; V was cut back by 2 bases and J by 6 bases. Germline-derived CDR1 and CDR2 are ENHRY and SYGVKD. This CDR3 has 14 amino acids. The CDR3 DNA reads as TGTGCCATCAGTGAGCCCCGGGACAGGGATGGCTACACCTTC. Protein sequence: CAISEPRDRDGYTF.

The CDR3 protein is CASSPLAGGLTDTQYF. CDR3 nucleotides: TGTGCCAGCAGCCCACTAGCGGGAGGGCTCACAGATACGCAGTATTTT. The chain carries TRBV7-3 and TRBJ2-3; 13 nucleotides line up with TRBD2. J gave up 2 bases and V 5 bases, and 4 bases lay outside the gene matches. CDR1 and CDR2 (germline): SGHTA, FQGTGA. This CDR3 region has 16 residues.

The chain combines TRBV2 with TRBJ2-2; maybe TRBD2 (6 bases). Deletions cut 6 bases from V and 3 bases from J, with 14 bases between. The CDR3 is 15 amino acids. Germline values: CDR1 SNHLY, CDR2 FYNNEI. CDR3: CASSPLWGDTGELFF. CDR3 DNA sequence: TGTGCCAGCAGCCCTCTTTGGGGGGACACCGGGGAGCTGTTTTTT.

V and J are TRBV2 and TRBJ2-1; 12 bases map to TRBD1. Trimming cost V 6 bases and J 5 bases; bases outside gene matches: 11. The CDR3 length is 17 residues. Per germline, CDR1 SNHLY and CDR2 FYNNEI. CDR3 sequence reads: CASRYRDRGRINNEQFF. The CDR3 nucleotides are TGTGCCAGCAGATACCGGGACAGGGGGCGTATAAACAATGAGCAGTTCTTC.

This sequence joins TRBV19 and TRBJ2-2, with D hard to call. Per the germline V gene, CDR1 is LNHDA and CDR2 is SQIVND (reference sequence). The CDR3 contains 15 residues. The V gene lost 5 bases and the J gene lost 1 base, with 11 bases spanning the gap. The DNA of the CDR3 is TGTGCCAGTAGTCCCCGGATTGGGAACACCGGGGAGCTGTTTTTT. Translating it yields CASSPRIGNTGELFF.

Concerning this clone itself: A junction boundary mismatches the germline segment, possibly from a read error. The chain couples TRBV7-9 to TRBJ2-1; D remains unclear. This CDR3 has 11 amino acids. The germline V gene encodes CDR1 SEHNR and CDR2 FQNEAQ (reference sequence). CDR3 protein: CASSLGAERFF. The CDR3 region has the DNA TGTGCCAGCAGCTTAGGGGCGGAGCGGTTCTTC. The entire variable domain, with the rest obtained from reference TRBV7-9 and TRBJ2-1, is as follows: DTGVSQNPRHKITKRGQNVTFRCDPISEHNRLYWYRQTLGQGPEFLTYFQNEAQLEKSRLLSDRFSAERPKGSFSTLEIQRTEQGDSAMYLCASSLGAERFFGPGTRLTVL.

About this clone: The germline gene is not matched at one end of the junction; a read error may be the cause. The rearrangement links TRBV14 to TRBJ2-1; TRBD2 aligns across 8 bases. In germline, CDR1 is SGHDN, CDR2 FVKESK. The length of the CDR3 is 15 residues. The CDR3 DNA is TGTGCCAGCAGCCAAAGGACTAGCTCCCACAATGAGCAGTTCTTC. Protein: CASSQRTSSHNEQFF.

The chain combines TRBV6-1 with TRBJ2-5; the match to TRBD2 covers 8 bases. In germline, CDR1 is MNHNS, CDR2 SASEGT. Trimming cost V 2 bases and J 5 bases; bases outside gene matches: 16. The CDR3 loop spans 18 amino acids. The CDR3 reads CASSEQNGRASPRETQYF. The CDR3 coding sequence is TGTGCCAGCAGTGAACAAAACGGGAGGGCCTCGCCCAGGGAGACCCAGTACTTC.

The chain combines TRBV5-1 with TRBJ2-5, with D perhaps TRBD2 (7 bases). The V gene's germline CDR1 is SGHRS and CDR2 YFSETQ. The CDR3 is 14 residues long. V was shortened by 4 bases and J by 1 base, with 11 bases between the two germline ends. In nucleotides, the CDR3 is TGCGCCAGCAGCCGAGGGGGGGCCCAAGAGACCCAGTACTTC. Amino acid sequence: CASSRGGAQETQYF.

The V and J genes are TRBV4-2 and TRBJ1-3; a possible D gene is TRBD1 (5 bases). There are 13 residues in the CDR3. CDR1 LGHNA and CDR2 YNFKEQ come from the germline V gene. Trimming took 4 bases from V and 6 from J, leaving 10 bases between them. The CDR3, as DNA: TGTGCCAGCAGCCGGGACGGAGAAAACACCATATATTTT. Amino acids: CASSRDGENTIYF.

Remarks on this clone: The identical CDR3 is also encoded by other nucleotide sequences in the sample. This chain connects TRBV18 to TRBJ2-3; D is undetermined. The CDR3 runs to 13 residues. V was trimmed by 3 bases and J by 0 bases, leaving 4 bases between them. Germline values: CDR1 KGHSH, CDR2 LQKENI. CDR3 sequence: CASSPLSTDTQYF. The CDR3 bases are TGTGCCAGCTCACCCCTTAGCACAGATACGCAGTATTTT.

This clone was recorded once. This chain uses TRBV15 with TRBJ1-2, with TRBD1 matching 7 bases. The CDR3 covers 18 residues. The germline V gene has CDR1 LNHNV and CDR2 YYDKDF (reference sequence). J gave up 8 bases and V 0 bases, and 18 bases lay outside the gene matches. The CDR3 DNA is TGTGCCACCAGCAGAGATTTATTACAGGGGACTAGTGTGGGGGGCTACACCTTC. Residues: CATSRDLLQGTSVGGYTF.

This chain connects TRBV29-1 to TRBJ1-1, with D uncertain. Germline V lookup: CDR1 SQVTM, CDR2 ANQGSEA. The length of the CDR3 is 14 residues. V was shortened by 4 bases and J by 0 bases, with 12 bases between the two germline ends. The CDR3 here is CSVVGRDLNTEAFF. CDR3 DNA: TGCAGCGTTGTCGGCCGTGACCTGAACACTGAAGCTTTCTTT.

The gene calls are TRBV7-9 and TRBJ1-4; no reliable D call. The germline CDR1 and CDR2 sequences are SEHNR and FQNEAQ (reference sequence). V lost 3 bases to trimming and J lost 0 bases, with 5 bases between them. The CDR3 loop spans 14 amino acids. The CDR3 spells CASSLTATNEKLFF. As DNA, the CDR3 is TGTGCCAGCAGCTTGACTGCAACTAATGAAAAACTGTTTTTT.

This clone was recorded only once. The CDR3 reads CASSLSLAGTRDEQFF. The CDR3 coding sequence is TGTGCCAGCAGTTTATCTCTAGCGGGGACCAGGGATGAGCAGTTCTTC. V usage is TRBV28 and J usage is TRBJ2-1, with TRBD2 matching over 9 bases. The CDR3 sequence is 16 residues long. Germline V gives CDR1 MDHEN, CDR2 SYDVKM. Losses at the gene ends were 1 base for V and 8 bases for J; bases not matched to a gene: 9.